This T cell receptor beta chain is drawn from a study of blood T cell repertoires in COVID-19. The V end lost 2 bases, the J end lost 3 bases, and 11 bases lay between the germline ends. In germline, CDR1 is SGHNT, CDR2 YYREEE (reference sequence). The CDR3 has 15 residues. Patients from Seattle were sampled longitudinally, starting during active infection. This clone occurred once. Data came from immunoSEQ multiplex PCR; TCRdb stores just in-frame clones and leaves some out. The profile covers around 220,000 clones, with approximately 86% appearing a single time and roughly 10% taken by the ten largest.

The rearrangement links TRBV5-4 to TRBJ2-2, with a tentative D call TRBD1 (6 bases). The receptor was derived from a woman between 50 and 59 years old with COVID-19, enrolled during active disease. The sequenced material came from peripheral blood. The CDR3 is CASSLKDRDTGELFF. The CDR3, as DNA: TGTGCCAGCAGCTTAAAGGACAGAGACACCGGGGAGCTGTTTTTT.